The source of this T cell receptor (beta chain) is a study of blood T cell repertoires in COVID-19. Across the whole study: COVID-19 samples, acute and convalescent, were from the United States, Italy and Spain. In each case, the material was cDNA or gDNA derived from T cells, B-cell-depleted T cells, or PBMCs.

Original processing notes: Nucleated cell counts were estimated from reference gene primer amplification. This table comes from immunoSEQ multiplex PCR, and its TCRdb copy is limited to in-frame clones, with some not included. Clone size and V and J calls were adopted from that table, with D and trimming inferred from the DNA. The sample lists fewer than 300,000 clones, roughly nine tenths seen once, with more than 10% in the top ten. The germline V gene encodes CDR1 MNHEY and CDR2 SVGEGT. The CDR3 extends over 16 amino acids. V was clipped by 6 bases and J by 1 base, with 15 bases between them. This clone has a single count. It was during active infection that Seattle patients were enrolled and then longitudinally followed.

Sequenced material: peripheral blood. This TCR came from a woman younger than 45 with COVID-19, enrolled during active disease. The rearrangement uses TRBV6-2 or TRBV6-3 and TRBJ1-4; D call uncertain. CDR3 coding DNA: TGTGCCAGCAGCGACCCGAGCGAGGAAACTAATGAAAAACTGTTTTTT. Encoded protein: CASSDPSEETNEKLFF.